This passage covers 14 T cell receptor beta chains from one sample sequenced in a study of blood T cells in healthy people across ages. A J-beta primer mix and a sample-barcoded 5' primer were used in a second PCR of about 7 to 11 cycles. TCRdb reanalysed the 5' RACE reads using MiXCR and keeps one entry per CDR3 protein. The table shows 900,000 to 950,000 distinct CDR3 sequences, with 25% to 35% occurring only once. In addition, the sample was reused for a study of T cells of mothers and their children.

Material for sequencing was blood. These TCRs come from a woman aged 35 to 49 in good health.

The J gene is TRBJ2-1, the V gene TRBV5-1, with D perhaps matching TRBD1 (6 bases). The J call is uncertain, as TRBJ2-7 better fits the DNA end. The length of the CDR3 is 15 residues. Germline loops: CDR1 SGHRS, CDR2 YFSETQ. The CDR3: CASSLAPQGYNEQYF. CDR3 coding DNA: TGCGCCAGCAGCTTGGCCCCGCAGGGGTACAATGAGCAGTACTTC.

This chain connects TRBV2 to TRBJ2-5; D unclear. The V and J ends lost 7 bases and 5 bases respectively, with 11 bases between them. Germline V gives CDR1 SNHLY, CDR2 FYNNEI. The CDR3 covers 12 residues. The CDR3 protein is CASKKGRETQYF. In nucleotides, the CDR3 is TGTGCCAGCAAAAAGGGTAGGGAGACCCAGTACTTC.

This clonotype was seen a handful of times. This chain uses TRBV5-1 with TRBJ2-1, with TRBD1 matching over 9 bases. The germline gives CDR1 SGHRS, CDR2 YFSETQ. This CDR3 comprises 14 residues. The trim removed 5 bases at V and 7 bases at J, leaving 7 bases unmatched. This CDR3 is CASSPGTGWNEQFF. DNA of the CDR3: TGCGCCAGCAGTCCCGGGACAGGGTGGAATGAGCAGTTCTTC.

The chain links TRBV28 to TRBJ2-4, with D possibly matching TRBD1 (5 bases). The germline V gene encodes CDR1 MDHEN and CDR2 SYDVKM. The CDR3 length is 17 residues. The V and J ends lost 6 bases and 0 bases respectively, with 18 bases between them. This CDR3 is CASRPKRGGQAKNIQYF. In DNA, the CDR3 is TGTGCCAGCAGACCCAAAAGGGGCGGACAAGCCAAAAACATTCAGTACTTC.

This chain links TRBV14 with TRBJ2-1; no reliable D call. Germline assignment: CDR1 SGHDN and CDR2 FVKESK. V dropped 0 bases and J dropped 4 bases, with 1 base sitting between them. CDR3 length: 12 residues. The CDR3 reads CASSQEYNEQFF. Written as DNA, the CDR3 is TGTGCCAGCAGCCAAGAATACAATGAGCAGTTCTTC. The complete variable domain, with remaining parts taken from reference TRBV14 and TRBJ2-1, reads EAGVTQFPSHSVIEKGQTVTLRCDPISGHDNLYWYRRVMGKEIKFLLHFVKESKQDESGMPNNRFLAERTGGTYSTLKVQPAELEDSGVYFCASSQEYNEQFFGPGTRLTVL.

This clonotype was found a few times. A junction boundary mismatches the germline segment, possibly from a read error. V is TRBV28 and J is TRBJ1-2, with 10 positions matching TRBD1. Germline V gene lookup returns CDR1 MDHEN and CDR2 SYDVKM. The CDR3 consists of 16 residues. In DNA form, the CDR3 reads TGTGCCAGCAGTCCGACAGGGGGCCCAAAGGGTGATGGTTACACCTTC. Translated: CASSPTGGPKGDGYTF.

The gene calls are TRBV20-1 and TRBJ2-4; the D gene could be TRBD1 or TRBD2 (5 bases each). Germline V gene sequence: CDR1 DFQATT, CDR2 SNEGSKA (reference sequence). Trimming stripped 6 bases from V and 5 bases from J, with 14 bases between. This CDR3 comprises 13 residues. The CDR3 here is CSAPPGAQNIQYF. The CDR3 nucleotides read TGCAGTGCACCGCCCGGGGCCCAAAACATTCAGTACTTC.

This clonotype was seen ten or more times. This sequence joins TRBV20-1 and TRBJ2-1, with a possible D match to TRBD2 (6 bases). The CDR3 has 14 residues. Trimming removed 7 bases from V and 3 bases from J, with 16 bases in between. Germline CDR1 and CDR2: DFQATT and SNEGSKA (reference sequence). This CDR3 reads CSVSGGTIYNEQFF. The CDR3 DNA is TGCAGTGTCTCCGGGGGAACTATCTACAATGAGCAGTTCTTC.

This clonotype was counted at least ten times. This chain links TRBV4-1 with TRBJ2-5; D may be TRBD1 (5 bases). CDR1 and CDR2 (germline): MGHRA, YSYEKL. There are 18 residues in the CDR3. Trimming left V 6 bases short and J 3 bases short, with 26 bases between. The CDR3 nucleotides read TGCGCCAGCAGTCTCACCCACTTTGTCGACAGAGAGAAAGAGACCCAGTACTTC. Protein product: CASSLTHFVDREKETQYF.

For this clonotype: At one end, the junction sequence differs from germline, possibly due to a read error. The genes are TRBV6-2 or TRBV6-3 and TRBJ1-5, with TRBD1 matching 9 bases. Germline values: CDR1 MNHEY, CDR2 SVGEGT. The CDR3 consists of 17 residues. The CDR3 is CASRNKQGARGNQPQHF. For the CDR3, the DNA is TGTGCCAGCAGGAATAAACAGGGGGCTCGGGGCAATCAGCCTCAGCATTTT.

The chain recombines TRBV7-3 with TRBJ2-3; D is undetermined. The germline V gene has CDR1 SGHTA and CDR2 FQGTGA. Trimming removed 1 base at V and 4 bases at J, with 15 bases between. This CDR3 has 16 residues. CDR3: CASSLNPTEAPDTQYF. The CDR3 coding sequence is TGTGCCAGCAGCTTAAATCCAACAGAGGCACCAGATACGCAGTATTTT.

The CDR3 protein is CASSLFASGGSHNEQFF. The DNA of the CDR3 is TGTGCCAGCAGCTTATTCGCTAGCGGGGGGTCCCACAATGAGCAGTTCTTC. V and J are TRBV7-2 and TRBJ2-1, with TRBD2 identical over 11 bases. CDR1 and CDR2 (germline): SGHTA, FQGNSA. CDR3 length equals 17 residues. The J segment lost 5 bases and the V segment lost 2 bases, leaving 8 bases of the junction unmatched.

The table lists this clonotype with many counts. The chain links TRBV20-1 to TRBJ2-7; 7 positions agree with TRBD1. Unmatched junction bases numbered 6, after V lost 1 base and J lost 0 bases. The CDR3 loop spans 15 amino acids. Germline V gene data show CDR1 as DFQATT and CDR2 as SNEGSKA (reference sequence). CDR3 DNA: TGCAGTGCTAGAGGCCGACAGGGCAGCTCCTACGAGCAGTACTTC. This translates into CSARGRQGSSYEQYF.

This clonotype was counted between two and nine times. V and J are TRBV21-1 and TRBJ2-5; the table assigns TRBD1, which was not confirmed against the DNA. TRBV21-1 is a listed pseudogene. This CDR3 contains 15 residues. The CDR3 DNA reads as TGTGCCAGAAAGGGGGCGGACAGGACCCAAGAGACCCAGTACTTC. Translating it yields CARKGADRTQETQYF.